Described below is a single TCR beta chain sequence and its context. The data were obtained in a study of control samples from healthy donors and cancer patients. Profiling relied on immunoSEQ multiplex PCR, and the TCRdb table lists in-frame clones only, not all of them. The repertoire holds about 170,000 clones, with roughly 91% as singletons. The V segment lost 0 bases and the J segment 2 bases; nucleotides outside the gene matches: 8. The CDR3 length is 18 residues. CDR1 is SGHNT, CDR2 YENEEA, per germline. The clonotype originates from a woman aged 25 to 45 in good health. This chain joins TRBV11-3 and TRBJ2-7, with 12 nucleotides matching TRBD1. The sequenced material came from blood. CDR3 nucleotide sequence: TGTGCCAGCAGCTTAGAAGGGACAGGGGGCCCTCGAACCTACGAGCAGTACTTC. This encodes CASSLEGTGGPRTYEQYF.